The next 27 T cell receptor beta chains were all read from a single sample in a study of beta chain features in type 1 diabetes. Every bit of the isolated RNA underwent reverse transcription, so sequencing read expressed TCRB transcripts. Produced via immunoSEQ multiplex PCR; TCRdb's table is partial and in-frame only. The sample comprises more than 300,000 clones, 10% to 15% of which are singletons, and roughly 0.015% rests with the top ten. Sample: naive CD4+ T cells from blood. Receptors were obtained from a man in his late teens or twenties in good health.

In its sample, this clone was seen once. The J gene is TRBJ1-2, the V gene TRBV29-1; 9 nucleotides match TRBD1. V dropped 2 bases and J dropped 5; count of bases not matched to a gene: 3. In germline, CDR1 is SQVTM, CDR2 ANQGSEA. The CDR3 covers 13 residues. The CDR3 protein is CSVERTGDYGYTF. CDR3 sequence (DNA): TGCAGCGTTGAAAGGACAGGGGATTATGGCTACACCTTC.

The V and J genes are TRBV28 and TRBJ1-3; no firm D call. This CDR3 has 15 amino acids. V lost 6 bases and J lost 0, with 12 bases in between. The germline CDR1 and CDR2 sequences are MDHEN and SYDVKM. The CDR3 is CASSLGEASGNTIYF. CDR3 in DNA: TGTGCCAGCAGCTTGGGAGAGGCCTCTGGAAACACCATATATTTT.

The V call is TRBV5-1, the J call TRBJ2-5; 7 bases agree with TRBD1. The trim removed 4 bases at V and 1 base at J, leaving 4 bases unmatched. The CDR3 runs to 14 residues. Looked up from germline, CDR1 is SGHRS and CDR2 is YFSETQ. The CDR3 sequence is CASSGGQPQETQYF. The CDR3 DNA sequence: TGCGCCAGCAGCGGGGGACAGCCCCAAGAGACCCAGTACTTC.

Only a few counts were recorded for this clone. The genes are TRBV29-1 and TRBJ1-1; a weak D match, TRBD1 (5 bases). This CDR3 comprises 13 residues. Trimming pared 7 bases from V and 0 bases from J, leaving 12 bases between. CDR1 and CDR2 from the germline V gene are SQVTM and ANQGSEA. CDR3 amino acids: CSGEGTVNTEAFF. The DNA for the CDR3 is TGCAGCGGGGAGGGGACGGTGAACACTGAAGCTTTCTTT.

This clone showed up just a few times. The rearrangement joins TRBV6-5 to TRBJ2-7, with 12 bases aligning to TRBD1. With 4 bases clipped from V and 7 bases from J, the junction kept 5 bases outside the gene matches. Germline V gene sequence: CDR1 MNHEY, CDR2 SVGAGI. The CDR3 is 14 residues long. The CDR3 spells CASSWDRGRKEQYF. CDR3 DNA sequence: TGTGCCAGCAGTTGGGACAGGGGGCGGAAAGAGCAGTACTTC.

The chain uses TRBV29-1 and TRBJ1-4, with a tentative D call TRBD1 (5 bases). Germline CDR1 is SQVTM and CDR2 is ANQGSEA. The V and J ends lost 3 bases and 7 bases respectively, with 12 bases between them. This CDR3 spans 13 amino acids. CDR3 coding DNA: TGCAGCGTTGAGAGGCAGGGCGGTGAAAAACTGTTTTTT. Translation: CSVERQGGEKLFF.

The V call is TRBV27, the J call TRBJ2-7; D might be TRBD1 (6 bases). The CDR3 is 13 amino acids. The germline CDR1 and CDR2 sequences are MNHEY and SMNVEV (reference sequence). The V and J ends lost 6 bases and 3 bases respectively, with 12 bases between them. The CDR3 spells CASRKDSLYEQYF. CDR3 bases: TGTGCCAGCAGGAAGGACAGCCTCTACGAGCAGTACTTC.

V usage is TRBV6-5 and J usage is TRBJ2-3, with TRBD1 identical over 9 bases. With V trimmed by 10 bases and J by 1 base, 9 bases remained unmatched. CDR3 size: 15 residues. Germline V gene sequence: CDR1 MNHEY, CDR2 SVGAGI. CDR3: CATPLGDRGTDTQYF. CDR3 coding DNA: TGTGCCACCCCCCTGGGGGACAGGGGCACAGATACGCAGTATTTT.

V gene TRBV28 combines with J gene TRBJ1-1; a possible D gene is TRBD1 (6 bases). This CDR3 is 15 amino acids long. V was shortened by 3 bases and J by 0 bases, with 11 bases between the two germline ends. Germline V gives CDR1 MDHEN, CDR2 SYDVKM. The CDR3 DNA follows: TGTGCCAGCAGTTTGCCCAGGGGAATGAACACTGAAGCTTTCTTT. Protein product: CASSLPRGMNTEAFF.

This clone occurred a few times. V is TRBV11-2 and J is TRBJ2-2; unclear D gene. V was clipped by 4 bases and J by 13 bases, with 7 bases between them. The CDR3 has 10 residues. Germline loops: CDR1 SGHAT, CDR2 FQNNGV. The DNA for the CDR3 is TGTGCCAGCAGCTCAGCGCGGCTGTTTTTT. It yields the protein CASSSARLFF.

This clone appeared a few times. This rearrangement joins TRBV5-4 to TRBJ1-2; D perhaps matches TRBD1 (6 bases). The CDR3 is 14 amino acids. Germline assignment: CDR1 SGHNT and CDR2 YYREEE (reference sequence). The V end lost 4 bases, the J end lost 8 bases, and 18 bases lay between the germline ends. Written as DNA, the CDR3 is TGTGCCAGCAGCAAATCGGGGGGCTCGGGAGGCTACACCTTC. Amino acids: CASSKSGGSGGYTF.

V gene TRBV28 combines with J gene TRBJ1-2; tentative D call: TRBD1 (5 bases). V was cut by 3 bases and J by 6 bases, with 14 bases left in between. Germline assignment: CDR1 MDHEN and CDR2 SYDVKM. The length of the CDR3 is 14 residues. CDR3 protein: CASSFLTDIDGYTF. CDR3 DNA sequence: TGTGCCAGCAGTTTCCTGACAGATATCGATGGCTACACCTTC.

The V and J genes are TRBV4-1 and TRBJ2-3; the D gene is possibly TRBD1 (6 bases). V shed 2 bases and J shed 4 bases, with 10 bases lying between them. Germline assignment: CDR1 MGHRA and CDR2 YSYEKL. This CDR3 region has 14 residues. The CDR3 is CASSQLTGSDTQYF. The DNA of the CDR3 is TGCGCCAGCAGCCAACTCACAGGGTCAGATACGCAGTATTTT.

This chain connects TRBV10-3 to TRBJ1-1; 8 bases are a match to TRBD1. Unmatched junction bases numbered 10, after V lost 11 bases and J lost 8 bases. This CDR3 has 12 amino acids. Germline lookup yields CDR1 ENHRY and CDR2 SYGVKD. As DNA, the CDR3 is TGTGCCTCCTTCGACAGGGGCCCGGAAGCTTTCTTT. This translates into CASFDRGPEAFF.

The genes are TRBV10-3 and TRBJ2-1; 8 positions agree with TRBD1. The CDR3 totals 14 residues. Germline lookup yields CDR1 ENHRY and CDR2 SYGVKD. J gave up 6 bases and V 3 bases, and 4 bases lay outside the gene matches. CDR3: CAISDRGLSNEQFF. The CDR3 nucleotides read TGTGCCATCAGTGACAGGGGGCTTAGCAATGAGCAGTTCTTC.

This clone was observed a few times. V gene TRBV28 combines with J gene TRBJ2-1, with a tentative D call TRBD1 (5 bases). V was pared by 5 bases and J by 12 bases, with 14 bases between. CDR3 length: 12 residues. The germline V gene has CDR1 MDHEN and CDR2 SYDVKM. In DNA, the CDR3 is TGTGCCAGCAGTATGGGGTTGGGGCCGCAGTTCTTC. As protein: CASSMGLGPQFF.

The rearrangement links TRBV15 to TRBJ2-5, with TRBD1 as a possible D gene (5 bases). The V end was cut by 7 bases, the J end by 3 bases, with 12 bases between. Germline loops: CDR1 LNHNV, CDR2 YYDKDF (reference sequence). The length of the CDR3 is 13 residues. CDR3 sequence reads: CATMQGLKETQYF. CDR3 DNA: TGTGCCACCATGCAGGGTCTTAAAGAGACCCAGTACTTC.

This chain connects TRBV5-5 to TRBJ1-1; no definite D call. Trimming removed 4 bases from V and 3 bases from J, with 10 bases in between. Germline values: CDR1 SGHKS, CDR2 YYEKEE (reference sequence). The CDR3 has 13 residues. CDR3 in amino acids: CASSPSGDTEAFF. The CDR3 nucleotides read TGTGCCAGCAGCCCCTCCGGGGACACTGAAGCTTTCTTT.

In its sample, this clone was seen a few times. V gene TRBV18 combines with J gene TRBJ2-5; possible D gene TRBD1, 5 bases. The germline CDR1 and CDR2 sequences are KGHSH and LQKENI. The length of the CDR3 is 13 residues. V lost 2 bases and J lost 10, with 14 bases in between. CDR3 bases: TGTGCCAGCTCACCAGCAGTGGTAGGGGACCAGTACTTC. It translates to CASSPAVVGDQYF.

The rearrangement uses TRBV27 and TRBJ2-1, with a weak D call TRBD2 (6 bases). The germline V gene has CDR1 MNHEY and CDR2 SMNVEV (reference sequence). The CDR3 has 15 amino acids. The germline V and J ends were trimmed by 2 bases and 10 bases, with 18 bases remaining between them. The CDR3 DNA follows: TGTGCCAGCAGTTTAATCCCGGGAGTAGGTGTCGAGCAGTTCTTC. Protein: CASSLIPGVGVEQFF.

The sample holds a few counts of this clone. This sample also contains other DNA sequences that code for the same CDR3. The V gene is TRBV4-3, the J gene TRBJ1-5; D ambiguous. Trimming cost V 0 bases and J 6 bases, with 6 bases left between them. CDR3 size: 13 residues. Per germline, CDR1 LGHNA and CDR2 YSLEER. DNA of the CDR3: TGCGCCAGCAGCCAAGATATTTCTCAGCCCCAGCATTTT. It translates to CASSQDISQPQHF.

In this sample, this clone turned up a few times. This chain connects TRBV10-2 to TRBJ2-7, with a possible D match to TRBD1 (6 bases). V was pared by 6 bases and J by 3 bases, with 12 bases between. The CDR3 length is 13 residues. Germline V gene sequence: CDR1 WSHSY, CDR2 SAAADI. DNA of the CDR3: TGCGCCAGCAGGGGGACACGGGACTACGAGCAGTACTTC. The encoded protein is CASRGTRDYEQYF.

The CDR3 region has the DNA TGCGCCAGCAGCGAGACTACACCAGATACGCAGTATTTT. This gives the protein CASSETTPDTQYF. This rearrangement joins TRBV5-1 to TRBJ2-3, with a tentative D call TRBD2 (5 bases). In germline, CDR1 is SGHRS, CDR2 YFSETQ. The CDR3 consists of 13 residues. Trimming cost V 4 bases and J 4 bases, with 10 bases left between them.

V usage is TRBV9 and J usage is TRBJ2-3; 8 nucleotides align to TRBD1. Germline V gene sequence: CDR1 SGDLS, CDR2 YYNGEE. V shed 3 bases, J shed 6 bases, and the junction held 12 bases outside the gene matches. The CDR3 runs to 16 residues. The CDR3 loop reads CASSARPPRQGDTQYF. In nucleotides, the CDR3 is TGTGCCAGCAGCGCCAGGCCCCCTCGACAGGGGGATACGCAGTATTTT.

This clone was counted only a few times. This rearrangement joins TRBV7-3 to TRBJ1-2; TRBD1 is a possible D gene (6 bases). Germline CDR1 and CDR2: SGHTA and FQGTGA. CDR3 size: 15 residues. Trimming took 5 bases from V and 0 from J, leaving 13 bases between them. CDR3 region: CASSRDRNANYGYTF. In DNA form, the CDR3 reads TGTGCCAGCAGCCGCGACAGGAATGCTAACTATGGCTACACCTTC.

In its sample, this clone was seen a few times. The genes are TRBV18 and TRBJ1-6, with D tentatively TRBD1 (6 bases). Germline CDR1 is KGHSH and CDR2 is LQKENI. The CDR3 has 14 amino acids. The ends were cut back, 4 bases at V and 6 bases at J, with 10 bases in the middle. CDR3 in amino acids: CASSRTVINSPLHF. In DNA form, the CDR3 reads TGTGCCAGCTCACGGACAGTCATTAATTCACCCCTCCACTTT.

This clone was counted a few times. V usage is TRBV6-6 and J usage is TRBJ2-3; D is unresolved. Trimming pared 4 bases from V and 7 bases from J, leaving 15 bases between. CDR3 length: 14 residues. In germline, CDR1 is MNHNY, CDR2 SVGAGI (reference sequence). In DNA form, the CDR3 reads TGTGCCAGCAGTTCTCGTGCCGTGTACAATACGCAGTATTTT. Translating gives CASSSRAVYNTQYF.